Listed below are T cell receptor beta chains from one sample, sequenced in a study of blood T cell repertoires in COVID-19. Libraries were prepared by immunoSEQ multiplex PCR; TCRdb keeps only in-frame clonotypes and omits some of them. The sample includes under 250,000 clones, around 84% of them seen just once. The specimen was peripheral blood. The receptor source for this set is a human donor in a cohort sampled during active COVID-19. Each CDR3 is given with its conserved first and last residue. A D gene is named only where the DNA matches it firmly. Clone size is given for some rows only: seen once, a few or many times, or a class if the clone is expanded.

CDR3 protein | CDR3 DNA | J gene | clone size | D gene | V gene
CASSMGQGSYEQYF | TGTGCCAGTAGTATGGGACAGGGCTCCTACGAGCAGTACTTC | TRBJ2-7 | . | TRBD1 | TRBV19
CASSSRQRESSYNEQFF | TGTGCCAGCAGTTCCCGACAACGGGAGAGCTCCTACAATGAGCAGTTCTTC | TRBJ2-1 | once | . | TRBV28
CASSSSGGGELFF | TGTGCCAGCAGTTCTAGCGGTGGCGGGGAGCTGTTTTTT | TRBJ2-2 | . | TRBD2 | TRBV6-6
CASSWSREISGNTIYF | TGTGCCAGCAGTTGGAGTAGGGAGATATCTGGAAACACCATATATTTT | TRBJ1-3 | . | . | TRBV6-5
CASSSGSIRGYGYTF | TGTGCCAGCAGTTCGGGGTCCATCCGGGGCTATGGCTACACCTTC | TRBJ1-2 | . | . | TRBV6-1
CASSPRGQYNQPQHF | TGTGCCAGCAGCCCCCGTGGACAATACAATCAGCCCCAGCATTTT | TRBJ1-5 | . | . | TRBV6-5
CSVETGSYEQYF | TGCAGCGTTGAGACAGGGTCCTACGAGCAGTACTTC | TRBJ2-7 | . | TRBD1 | TRBV29-1
CASGGIDSNQPQHF | TGTGCCAGCGGCGGGATCGACAGCAATCAGCCCCAGCATTTT | TRBJ1-5 | . | . | TRBV7-9
CASSLKAGSYNEQFF | TGCGCCAGCAGCTTGAAGGCGGGTTCCTACAATGAGCAGTTCTTC | TRBJ2-1 | . | . | TRBV5-1
CSASTGQGNYGYTF | TGCAGTGCTAGTACGGGACAGGGAAACTATGGCTACACCTTC | TRBJ1-2 | . | TRBD1 | TRBV20-1
CASSPQREGRMETQYF | TGTGCCAGCTCACCCCAAAGGGAGGGCCGAATGGAGACCCAGTACTTC | TRBJ2-5 | . | TRBD2 | TRBV18
CASSQGTGLAGEQYF | TGTGCCAGCAGCCAAGGGACGGGACTAGCTGGCGAGCAGTACTTC | TRBJ2-7 | . | TRBD2 | TRBV4-2
CASSKGVTGTYNEQFF | TGTGCCAGCAGCAAGGGCGTGACAGGGACCTACAATGAGCAGTTCTTC | TRBJ2-1 | . | . | TRBV21-1